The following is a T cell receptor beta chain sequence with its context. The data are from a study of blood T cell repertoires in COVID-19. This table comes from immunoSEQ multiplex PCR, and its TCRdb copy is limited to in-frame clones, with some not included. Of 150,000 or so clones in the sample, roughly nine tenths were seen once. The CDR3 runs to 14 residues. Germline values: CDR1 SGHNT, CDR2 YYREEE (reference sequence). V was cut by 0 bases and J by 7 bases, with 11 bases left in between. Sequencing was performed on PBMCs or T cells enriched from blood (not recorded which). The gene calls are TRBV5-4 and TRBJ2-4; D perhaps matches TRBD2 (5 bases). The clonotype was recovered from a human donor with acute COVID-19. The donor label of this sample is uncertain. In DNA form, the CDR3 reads TGTGCCAGCAGCTTGGGAGGGCTGGGGAACATTCAGTACTTC. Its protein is CASSLGGLGNIQYF.